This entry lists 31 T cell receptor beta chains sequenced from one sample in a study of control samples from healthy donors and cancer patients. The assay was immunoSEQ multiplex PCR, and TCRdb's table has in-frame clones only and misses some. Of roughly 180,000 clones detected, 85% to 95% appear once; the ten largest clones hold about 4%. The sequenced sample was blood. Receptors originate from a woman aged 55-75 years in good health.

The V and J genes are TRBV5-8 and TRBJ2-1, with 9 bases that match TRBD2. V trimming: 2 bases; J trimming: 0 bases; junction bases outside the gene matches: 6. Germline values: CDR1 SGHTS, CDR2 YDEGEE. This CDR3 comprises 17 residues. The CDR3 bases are TGTGCCAGCAGCTTCAGCGGGGGGCCAAGCTCCTACAATGAGCAGTTCTTC. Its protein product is CASSFSGGPSSYNEQFF.

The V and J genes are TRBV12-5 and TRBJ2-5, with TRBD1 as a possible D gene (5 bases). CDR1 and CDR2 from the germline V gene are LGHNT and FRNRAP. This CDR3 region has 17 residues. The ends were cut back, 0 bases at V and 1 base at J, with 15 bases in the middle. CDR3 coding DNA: TGTGCTAGTGGTTTGGTAGTTTCTTTAGGGGCCCAAGAGACCCAGTACTTC. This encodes CASGLVVSLGAQETQYF.

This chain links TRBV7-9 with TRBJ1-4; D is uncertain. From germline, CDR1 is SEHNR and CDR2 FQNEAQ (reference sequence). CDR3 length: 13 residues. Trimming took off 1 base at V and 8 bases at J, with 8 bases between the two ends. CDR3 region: CASSLGAQEKLFF. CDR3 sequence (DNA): TGTGCCAGCAGCTTAGGAGCTCAGGAAAAACTGTTTTTT.

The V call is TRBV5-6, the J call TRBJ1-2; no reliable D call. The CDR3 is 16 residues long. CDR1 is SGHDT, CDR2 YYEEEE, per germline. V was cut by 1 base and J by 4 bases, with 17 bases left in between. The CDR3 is CASSLKAQIGLYGYTF. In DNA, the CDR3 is TGTGCCAGCAGCTTGAAGGCTCAGATTGGACTCTATGGCTACACCTTC.

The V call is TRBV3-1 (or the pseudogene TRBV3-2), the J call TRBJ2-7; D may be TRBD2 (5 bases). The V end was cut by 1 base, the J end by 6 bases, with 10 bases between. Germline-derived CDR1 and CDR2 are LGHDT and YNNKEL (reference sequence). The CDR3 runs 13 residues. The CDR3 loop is CASSQVEELEQYF. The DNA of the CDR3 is TGTGCCAGCAGCCAAGTGGAGGAACTCGAGCAGTACTTC.

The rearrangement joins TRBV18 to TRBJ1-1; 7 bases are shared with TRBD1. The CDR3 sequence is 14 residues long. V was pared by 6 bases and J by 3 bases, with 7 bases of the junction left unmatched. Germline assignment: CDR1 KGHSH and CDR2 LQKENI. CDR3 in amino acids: CASSLSDRYTEAFF. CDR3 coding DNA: TGTGCCAGCTCTCTCTCGGACAGGTACACTGAAGCTTTCTTT.

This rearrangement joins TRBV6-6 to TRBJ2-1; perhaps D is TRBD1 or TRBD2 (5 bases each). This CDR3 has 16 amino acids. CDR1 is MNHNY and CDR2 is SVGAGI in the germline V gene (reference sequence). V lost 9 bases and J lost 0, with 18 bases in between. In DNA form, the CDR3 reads TGTGCCAGTTCCGACCGGGACGCAGGCTCCTACAATGAGCAGTTCTTC. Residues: CASSDRDAGSYNEQFF.

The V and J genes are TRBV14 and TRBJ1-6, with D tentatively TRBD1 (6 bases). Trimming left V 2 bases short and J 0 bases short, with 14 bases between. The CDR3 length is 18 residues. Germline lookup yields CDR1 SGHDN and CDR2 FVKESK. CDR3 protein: CASSQRQGSSSYNSPLHF. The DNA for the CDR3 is TGTGCCAGCAGCCAACGGCAGGGGAGCAGCTCCTATAATTCACCCCTCCACTTT. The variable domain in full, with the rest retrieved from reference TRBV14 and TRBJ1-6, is EAGVTQFPSHSVIEKGQTVTLRCDPISGHDNLYWYRRVMGKEIKFLLHFVKESKQDESGMPNNRFLAERTGGTYSTLKVQPAELEDSGVYFCASSQRQGSSSYNSPLHFGNGTRLTVT.

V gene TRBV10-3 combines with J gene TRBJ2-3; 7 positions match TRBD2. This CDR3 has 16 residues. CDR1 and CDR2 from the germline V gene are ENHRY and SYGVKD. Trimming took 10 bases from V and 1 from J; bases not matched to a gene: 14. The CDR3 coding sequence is TGTGCCACCCAGCAGGCTAGCGGCGGGGGCACAGATACGCAGTATTTT. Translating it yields CATQQASGGGTDTQYF.

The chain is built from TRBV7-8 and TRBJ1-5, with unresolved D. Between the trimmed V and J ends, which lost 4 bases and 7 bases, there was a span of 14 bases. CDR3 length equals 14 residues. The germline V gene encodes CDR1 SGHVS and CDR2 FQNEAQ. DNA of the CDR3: TGTGCCAGCAGCTCCCTGAGGTTCAGGCAGCCCCAGCATTTT. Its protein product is CASSSLRFRQPQHF.

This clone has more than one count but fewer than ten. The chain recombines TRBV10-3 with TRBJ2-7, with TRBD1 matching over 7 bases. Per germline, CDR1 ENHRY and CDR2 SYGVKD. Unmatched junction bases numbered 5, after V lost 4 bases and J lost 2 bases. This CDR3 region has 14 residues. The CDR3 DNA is TGTGCCATCAGTGGAGGGGGCCTTACCTACGAGCAGTACTTC. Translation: CAISGGGLTYEQYF.

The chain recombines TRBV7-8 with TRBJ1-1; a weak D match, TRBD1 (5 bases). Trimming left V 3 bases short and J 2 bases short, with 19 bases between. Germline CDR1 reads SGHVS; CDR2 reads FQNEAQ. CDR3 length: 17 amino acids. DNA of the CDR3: TGTGCCAGCAGCTTCCAGACCGGGGCTCTCCTCAACACTGAAGCTTTCTTT. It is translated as CASSFQTGALLNTEAFF.

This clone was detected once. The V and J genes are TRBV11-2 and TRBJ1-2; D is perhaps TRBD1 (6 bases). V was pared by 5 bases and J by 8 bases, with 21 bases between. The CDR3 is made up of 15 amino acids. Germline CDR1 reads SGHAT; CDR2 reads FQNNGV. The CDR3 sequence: CASSPGQSLSWGYTF. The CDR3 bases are TGTGCCAGCAGCCCCGGACAGAGCCTTTCTTGGGGCTACACCTTC.

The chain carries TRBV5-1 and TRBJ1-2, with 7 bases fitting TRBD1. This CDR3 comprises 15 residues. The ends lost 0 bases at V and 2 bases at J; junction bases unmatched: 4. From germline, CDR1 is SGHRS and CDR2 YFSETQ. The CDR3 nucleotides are TGCGCCAGCAGCTTGGCCCTGACAGGGAACTATGGCTACACCTTC. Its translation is CASSLALTGNYGYTF.

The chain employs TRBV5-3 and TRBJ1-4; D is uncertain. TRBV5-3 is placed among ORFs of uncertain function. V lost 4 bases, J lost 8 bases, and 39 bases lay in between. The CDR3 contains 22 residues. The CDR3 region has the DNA TGTGCCAGAAGCCCCGAACGACCTTTCCGGGATTTTGTGAGCCTCGTCGGAGAAAAACTGTTTTTT. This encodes CARSPERPFRDFVSLVGEKLFF.

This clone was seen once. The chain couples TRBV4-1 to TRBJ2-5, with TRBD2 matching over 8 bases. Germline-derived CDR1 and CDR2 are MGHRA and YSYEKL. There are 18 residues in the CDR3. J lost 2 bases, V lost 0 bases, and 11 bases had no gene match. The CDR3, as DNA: TGCGCCAGCAGCCAAGACAGGGAGCGGGGGACCTCACAAGAGACCCAGTACTTC. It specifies CASSQDRERGTSQETQYF.

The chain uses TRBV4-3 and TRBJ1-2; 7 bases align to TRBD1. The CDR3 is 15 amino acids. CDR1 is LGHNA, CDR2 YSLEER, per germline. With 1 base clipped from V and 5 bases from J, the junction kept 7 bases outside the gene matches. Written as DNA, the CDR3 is TGCGCCAGCAGCCAAGCGTCGCGACAGGGTTATGGCTACACCTTC. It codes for CASSQASRQGYGYTF.

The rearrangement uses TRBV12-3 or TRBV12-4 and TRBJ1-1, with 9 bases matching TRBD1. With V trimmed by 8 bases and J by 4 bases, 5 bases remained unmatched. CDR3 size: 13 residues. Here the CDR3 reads CASEKQGATEAFF. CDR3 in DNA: TGTGCCAGCGAAAAACAGGGGGCCACTGAAGCTTTCTTT.

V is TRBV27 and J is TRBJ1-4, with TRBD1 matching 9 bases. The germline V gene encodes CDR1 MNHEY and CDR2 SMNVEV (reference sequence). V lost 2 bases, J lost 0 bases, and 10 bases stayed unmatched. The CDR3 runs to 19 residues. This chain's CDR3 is CASSLKKGTGFATNEKLFF. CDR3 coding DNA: TGTGCCAGCAGTTTAAAAAAGGGGACAGGGTTTGCAACTAATGAAAAACTGTTTTTT.

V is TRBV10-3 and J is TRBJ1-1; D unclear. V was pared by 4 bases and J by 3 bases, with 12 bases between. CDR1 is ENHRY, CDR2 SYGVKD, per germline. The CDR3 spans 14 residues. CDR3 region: CAISVRVMHTEAFF. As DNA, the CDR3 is TGTGCCATCAGTGTTCGGGTTATGCACACTGAAGCTTTCTTT.

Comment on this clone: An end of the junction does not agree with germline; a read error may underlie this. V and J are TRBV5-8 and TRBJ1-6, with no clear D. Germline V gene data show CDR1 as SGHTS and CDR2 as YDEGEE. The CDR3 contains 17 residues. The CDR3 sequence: CASGFHLAGDSNSPLHF. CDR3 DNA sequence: TGTGCCAGCGGCTTCCATCTCGCGGGAGATAGTAATTCACCCCTCCACTTT.

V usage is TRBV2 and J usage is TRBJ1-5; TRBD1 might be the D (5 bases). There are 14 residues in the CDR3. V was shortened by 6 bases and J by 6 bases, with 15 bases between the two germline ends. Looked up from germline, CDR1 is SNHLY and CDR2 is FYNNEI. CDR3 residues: CASRRQTVLQPQHF. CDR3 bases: TGTGCCAGCAGGCGACAGACGGTTCTTCAGCCCCAGCATTTT.

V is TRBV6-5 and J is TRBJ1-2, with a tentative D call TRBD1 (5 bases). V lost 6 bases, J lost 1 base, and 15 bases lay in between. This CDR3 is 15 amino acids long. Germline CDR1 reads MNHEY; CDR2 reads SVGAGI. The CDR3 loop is CASSSGTANNYGYTF. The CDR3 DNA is TGTGCCAGCAGCTCCGGGACCGCCAATAACTATGGCTACACCTTC.

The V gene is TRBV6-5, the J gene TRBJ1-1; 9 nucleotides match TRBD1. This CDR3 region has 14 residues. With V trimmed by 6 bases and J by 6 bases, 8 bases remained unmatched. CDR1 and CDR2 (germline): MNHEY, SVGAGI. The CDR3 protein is CASRTGQGISEAFF. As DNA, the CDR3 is TGTGCCAGCAGGACGGGACAGGGTATATCTGAAGCTTTCTTT.

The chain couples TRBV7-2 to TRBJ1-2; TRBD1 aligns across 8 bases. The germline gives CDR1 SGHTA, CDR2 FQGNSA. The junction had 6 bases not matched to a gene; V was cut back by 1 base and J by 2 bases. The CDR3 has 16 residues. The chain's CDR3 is CASSLGTGWENYGYTF. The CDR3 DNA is TGTGCCAGCAGCTTAGGGACAGGGTGGGAAAACTATGGCTACACCTTC.

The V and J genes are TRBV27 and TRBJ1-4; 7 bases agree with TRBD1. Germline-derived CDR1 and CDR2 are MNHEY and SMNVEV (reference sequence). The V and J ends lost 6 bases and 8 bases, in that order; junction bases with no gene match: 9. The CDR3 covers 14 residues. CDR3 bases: TGTGCCAGCAGCTTAATGACAGGGAAAGAAAAACTGTTTTTT. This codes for CASSLMTGKEKLFF.

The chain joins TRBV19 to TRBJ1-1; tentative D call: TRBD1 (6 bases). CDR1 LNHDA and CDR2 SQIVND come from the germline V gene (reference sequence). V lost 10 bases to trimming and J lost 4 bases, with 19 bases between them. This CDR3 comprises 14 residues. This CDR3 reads CAIRTHRESTEAFF. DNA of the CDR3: TGTGCCATCCGTACACACAGGGAATCCACTGAAGCTTTCTTT.

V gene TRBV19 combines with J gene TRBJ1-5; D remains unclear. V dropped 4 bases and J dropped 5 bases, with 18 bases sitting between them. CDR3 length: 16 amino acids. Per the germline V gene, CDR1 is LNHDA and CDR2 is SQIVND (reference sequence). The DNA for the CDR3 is TGTGCCAGTAGTACCTCGACCCGGGCATCAGATCAGCCCCAGCATTTT. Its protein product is CASSTSTRASDQPQHF.

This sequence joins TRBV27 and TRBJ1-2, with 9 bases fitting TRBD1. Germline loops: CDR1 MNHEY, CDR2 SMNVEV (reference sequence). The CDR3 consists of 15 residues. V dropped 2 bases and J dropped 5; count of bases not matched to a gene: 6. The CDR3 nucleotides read TGTGCCAGCAGTTTAAGGGGACAGGGTGGATATGGCTACACCTTC. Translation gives CASSLRGQGGYGYTF.

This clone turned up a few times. Here the CDR3 DNA reads TGTGCCAGCAGTGAGCCGTTGGGAGAGGAGACTGAAGCTTTCTTT. As protein: CASSEPLGEETEAFF. The J gene is TRBJ1-1, the V gene TRBV25-1; D remains unclear. The germline V gene has CDR1 MGHDK and CDR2 SYGVNS. V gave up 3 bases and J gave up 5 bases, with 16 bases separating them. This CDR3 contains 15 residues.

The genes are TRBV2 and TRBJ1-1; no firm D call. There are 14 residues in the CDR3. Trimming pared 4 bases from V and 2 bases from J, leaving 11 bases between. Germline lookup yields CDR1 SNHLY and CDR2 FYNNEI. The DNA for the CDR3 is TGTGCCAGCAGTGCGGTCAGAAACAACACTGAAGCTTTCTTT. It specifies CASSAVRNNTEAFF.